This entry lists 15 T cell receptor beta chains sequenced from one sample in a study of blood T cell repertoires in COVID-19. Some clones are missing from TCRdb's copy, which holds only in-frame ones; the method was immunoSEQ multiplex PCR. The repertoire holds under 300,000 clones, with about 85% as singletons. Sequencing used peripheral blood. The receptors derive from a woman aged 55-70 years with active or convalescent COVID-19.

The CDR3 region is CASSPDRKSNQPQHF. The CDR3, as DNA: TGTGCCAGCAGTCCGGACAGGAAAAGCAATCAGCCCCAGCATTTT. The J gene is TRBJ1-5, the V gene TRBV6-5; 7 bases fit TRBD1. The CDR3 is 15 residues long. Germline CDR1 MNHEY, CDR2 SVGAGI. The junction had 5 bases not matched to a gene; V was cut back by 5 bases and J by 1 base.

The chain employs TRBV12-2 and TRBJ2-1; no DNA check was done on the table's D call, TRBD2. TRBV12-2 is termed a pseudogene. This CDR3 is 15 amino acids long. This CDR3 is CASRTSVRYYNEQFF. CDR3 in DNA: TGTGCAAGTCGCACTAGCGTTCGGTACTACAATGAGCAGTTCTTC.

This clone was seen a single time. J is TRBJ2-7 and V is TRBV2, with 9 bases identical to TRBD1. After removal of 6 bases from V and 4 bases from J, the junction contained 10 bases not matched to a gene. The length of the CDR3 is 15 residues. Germline V CDR1 and CDR2: SNHLY, FYNNEI. This CDR3 reads CASRAPPGQGYEQYF. The DNA of the CDR3 is TGTGCCAGCAGAGCCCCGCCGGGACAGGGTTACGAGCAGTACTTC.

The chain employs TRBV7-2 and TRBJ2-1; possibly TRBD1 for D (5 bases). V dropped 1 base and J dropped 3 bases, with 7 bases sitting between them. Germline V gives CDR1 SGHTA, CDR2 FQGNSA. The CDR3 totals 14 residues. The CDR3 sequence: CASSLGGSYNEQFF. CDR3 bases: TGTGCCAGCAGCTTAGGGGGCAGCTACAATGAGCAGTTCTTC.

The gene calls are TRBV2 and TRBJ2-1; D gene uncertain. The germline gives CDR1 SNHLY, CDR2 FYNNEI. V was trimmed by 2 bases and J by 3 bases, leaving 5 bases between them. The CDR3 is made up of 13 amino acids. The CDR3 sequence is CASSEIFYNEQFF. CDR3 DNA: TGTGCCAGCAGTGAAATCTTCTACAATGAGCAGTTCTTC.

The V gene is TRBV7-2, the J gene TRBJ2-5, with TRBD2 identical over 12 bases. Germline assignment: CDR1 SGHTA and CDR2 FQGNSA. V dropped 6 bases and J dropped 1; count of bases not matched to a gene: 3. The CDR3 loop spans 15 amino acids. The CDR3 spells CASSLTSGSQETQYF. The CDR3 nucleotides are TGTGCCAGCAGTTTGACTAGCGGGAGCCAAGAGACCCAGTACTTC.

This clone appeared a single time. The CDR3 DNA sequence: TGTGCCAGCAGCCAGGGGGCCCACTCCTACGAGCAGTACTTC. It encodes CASSQGAHSYEQYF. The chain joins TRBV3-1 (or the pseudogene TRBV3-2) to TRBJ2-7; D is possibly TRBD1 (6 bases). Per germline, CDR1 LGHDT and CDR2 YNNKEL (reference sequence). Deletions cut 3 bases from V and 0 bases from J, with 9 bases between. This CDR3 has 14 amino acids.

The chain employs TRBV15 and TRBJ2-5, with D possibly matching TRBD1 (6 bases). CDR1 is LNHNV and CDR2 is YYDKDF in the germline V gene (reference sequence). This CDR3 is 15 amino acids long. Trimming took 4 bases from V and 5 from J, leaving 17 bases between them. In DNA form, the CDR3 reads TGTGCCACCAGCACCCAAATGGGACAATGGGAGACCCAGTACTTC. Amino acid sequence: CATSTQMGQWETQYF.

The rearrangement joins TRBV19 to TRBJ2-2; 7 nucleotides match TRBD2. V lost 5 bases to trimming and J lost 8 bases; unmatched junction nucleotides: 8. Looked up from germline, CDR1 is LNHDA and CDR2 is SQIVND (reference sequence). The CDR3 sequence is 14 residues long. DNA for the CDR3: TGTGCCAGTAGTGTCCGGGGGACTACTGGGGAGCTGTTTTTT. It encodes CASSVRGTTGELFF.

The chain employs TRBV7-6 and TRBJ2-2; TRBD1 aligns across 8 bases. Germline V gene lookup returns CDR1 SGHVS and CDR2 FNYEAQ. The junction had 11 bases not matched to a gene; V was cut back by 5 bases and J by 6 bases. The length of the CDR3 is 16 residues. The CDR3 bases are TGTGCCAGCAGCACCCCCGACAGGGGAAAAGCCGGGGAGCTGTTTTTT. Amino acids: CASSTPDRGKAGELFF.

The rearrangement links TRBV5-1 to TRBJ2-3; perhaps TRBD2 as D (6 bases). V lost 4 bases and J lost 3, with 15 bases in between. The CDR3 spans 15 residues. CDR1 and CDR2 (germline): SGHRS, YFSETQ. The CDR3 reads CASSPAGTATDTQYF. DNA for the CDR3: TGCGCCAGCAGCCCGGCGGGGACGGCAACAGATACGCAGTATTTT. Looking up the rest from reference TRBV5-1 and TRBJ2-3 gives the full variable domain: KAGVTQTPRYLIKTRGQQVTLSCSPISGHRSVSWYQQTPGQGLQFLFEYFSETQRNKGNFPGRFSGRQFSNSRSEMNVSTLELGDSALYLCASSPAGTATDTQYFGPGTRLTVL.

The J gene is TRBJ2-1, the V gene TRBV3-1 (or the pseudogene TRBV3-2); D is uncertain. The CDR3 covers 14 residues. V lost 1 base and J lost 4, with 8 bases in between. Germline V gives CDR1 LGHDT, CDR2 YNNKEL (reference sequence). As DNA, the CDR3 is TGTGCCAGCAGCCAAGCGGGTACGTACAATGAGCAGTTCTTC. Translated, it gives CASSQAGTYNEQFF.

V usage is TRBV5-1 and J usage is TRBJ1-6; D gene unclear. The CDR3 extends over 16 amino acids. Germline V CDR1 and CDR2: SGHRS, YFSETQ. V was cut by 5 bases and J by 5 bases, with 17 bases left in between. DNA for the CDR3: TGCGCCAGCAGAGATTACGGAGGGCTGAATAATTCACCCCTCCACTTT. Protein product: CASRDYGGLNNSPLHF. Full variable domain (rest looked up from reference TRBV5-1 and TRBJ1-6): KAGVTQTPRYLIKTRGQQVTLSCSPISGHRSVSWYQQTPGQGLQFLFEYFSETQRNKGNFPGRFSGRQFSNSRSEMNVSTLELGDSALYLCASRDYGGLNNSPLHFGNGTRLTVT.

This chain connects TRBV2 to TRBJ2-7; weak D call: TRBD1 (5 bases). Trimming took 5 bases from V and 2 from J, leaving 7 bases between them. The germline CDR1 and CDR2 sequences are SNHLY and FYNNEI. This CDR3 is 12 amino acids long. The CDR3 reads CASSRGPYEQYV. In nucleotides, the CDR3 is TGTGCCAGCAGTAGGGGCCCCTACGAGCAGTACGTC.

The rearrangement joins TRBV5-1 to TRBJ1-4, with D possibly matching TRBD1 (6 bases). Trimming stripped 1 base from V and 3 bases from J, with 13 bases between. The CDR3 loop spans 16 amino acids. Per the germline V gene, CDR1 is SGHRS and CDR2 is YFSETQ. CDR3 sequence: CASSLNVGQSNEKLFF. In nucleotides, the CDR3 is TGCGCCAGCAGCTTGAACGTCGGACAGTCTAATGAAAAACTGTTTTTT.